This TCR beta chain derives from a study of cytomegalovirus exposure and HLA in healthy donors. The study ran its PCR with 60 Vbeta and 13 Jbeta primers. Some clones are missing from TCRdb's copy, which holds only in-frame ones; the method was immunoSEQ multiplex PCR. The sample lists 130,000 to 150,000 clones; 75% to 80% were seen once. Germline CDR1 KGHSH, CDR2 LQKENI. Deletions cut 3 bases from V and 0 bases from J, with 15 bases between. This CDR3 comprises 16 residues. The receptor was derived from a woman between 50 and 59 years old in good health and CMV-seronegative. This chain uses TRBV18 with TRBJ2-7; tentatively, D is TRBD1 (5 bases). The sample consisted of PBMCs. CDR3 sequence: CASSPPAPDNSYEQYF. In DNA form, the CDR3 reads TGTGCCAGCTCACCTCCCGCCCCGGACAACTCCTACGAGCAGTACTTC.